This T cell receptor beta chain derives from a study of tumor and adjacent non-tumor tissue in lung cancer. The library came from three nested PCR rounds adapted from ARM-PCR protocols. A single record per CDR3 protein comes from TCRdb applying MiXCR to the multiplex PCR reads. The sample lists approximately 150,000 distinct CDR3 sequences; around 61% were seen once. The V and J ends lost 7 bases and 1 base, in that order; junction bases with no gene match: 5. This CDR3 is 15 amino acids long. In germline, CDR1 is LGHNT, CDR2 FRNRAP. RNA was extracted from bulk tissue without any cell sorting. Donors were chemotherapy-naive, newly diagnosed lung cancer surgical patients in China, August–November 2014. In its sample, this clonotype was seen a few times. Its target is not known. General study results and limits: Tumor repertoires had a smaller top 100 clone share than normal lung.

The sequence derives from a man aged 60 to 75 with small cell lung cancer. Sequenced material: lung tumor tissue. This chain connects TRBV12-5 to TRBJ1-1, with 11 nucleotides matching TRBD1. In DNA form, the CDR3 reads TGTGCTAGTGCCCCGGACAGGGGGCCGAACACTGAAGCTTTCTTT. It specifies CASAPDRGPNTEAFF. The full variable domain, in which reference TRBV12-5 and TRBJ1-1 provide the parts outside the CDR3, is DARVTQTPRHKVTEMGQEVTMRCQPILGHNTVFWYRQTMMQGLELLAYFRNRAPLDDSGMPKDRFSAEMPDATLATLKIQPSEPRDSAVYFCASAPDRGPNTEAFFGQGTRLTVV.